Listed below are T cell receptor beta chains from one sample, sequenced in a study of T cell responses to AZD1222 COVID-19 vaccine. Generated by immunoSEQ multiplex PCR, the TCRdb table keeps only in-frame clones and is missing some. The repertoire holds about 100,000 clones, 93% seen once, with 5% in the top ten. The sequences come from peripheral blood, collected on day 0 of AZD1222 vaccination. Every receptor here comes from an adult in good health. CDR3s include the opening cysteine and the closing phenylalanine or tryptophan. The D gene is left open where the match is weak. Clone size is not always given. Where it is, it says once, few, many or a class for expanded clones.

V gene	J gene	D gene	clone size	CDR3 DNA	CDR3 protein
TRBV7-2	TRBJ2-2	TRBD2	NA	TGTGCCAGCAGCTTAATACCCATAGCGGGAGGGGCGAACACCGGGGAGCTGTTTTTT	CASSLIPIAGGANTGELFF
TRBV11-2	TRBJ2-2	TRBD2	NA	TGTGCCAGCAGCTTAACTCGACTAGCGGGAGTTGGCGGGGAGCTGTTTTTT	CASSLTRLAGVGGELFF
TRBV4-1	TRBJ1-4	NA	NA	TGCGCCAGCAGCCAAGATCCTGGGGGGACTAATGAAAAACTGTTTTTT	CASSQDPGGTNEKLFF
TRBV19	TRBJ1-5	TRBD1	NA	TGTGCCAGTAGTACCCTGACAGGGGGCAGATGGAATCAGCCCCAGCATTTT	CASSTLTGGRWNQPQHF
TRBV4-2	TRBJ1-1	NA	few	TGTGCCAGCAGCCCCGGGGGGGTCCCCACTGAAGCTTTCTTT	CASSPGGVPTEAFF
TRBV19	TRBJ2-2	NA	NA	TGTGCCAGTTCGGTCGGTCGAGACACCGGGGAGCTGTTTTTT	CASSVGRDTGELFF
TRBV11-2	TRBJ2-2	NA	NA	TGTGCCAGCAGCTTAGAACCCAGAGGGGACACCGGGGAGCTGTTTTTT	CASSLEPRGDTGELFF
TRBV18	TRBJ2-2	TRBD2	once	TGTGCCAGCTCTCCGAGGACTAGCGGGCAGAACACCGGGGAGCTGTTTTTT	CASSPRTSGQNTGELFF
TRBV5-1	TRBJ2-7	NA	NA	TGCGCCAGCAGCATCGAGGGATACGAGCAGTACTTC	CASSIEGYEQYF
TRBV6-5	TRBJ2-6	NA	NA	TGTGCCAGCAACGAGGCTGGGGCCAACGTCCTGACTTTC	CASNEAGANVLTF
TRBV10-3	TRBJ1-5	NA	NA	TGTGCCATCAGTGATTCCAATCAGCCCCAGCATTTT	CAISDSNQPQHF
TRBV30	TRBJ2-2	NA	NA	TGTGCCTGGAGTCAGGGACACGACACCGGGGAGCTGTTTTTT	CAWSQGHDTGELFF
TRBV25-1	TRBJ2-2	NA	NA	TGTGCCAGCAGTGAATCCCGCCTAAACACCGGGGAGCTGTTTTTT	CASSESRLNTGELFF
TRBV2	TRBJ2-5	TRBD1	NA	TGTGCCAGCAGTGCTACCGGACAGGGACAAGAGACCCAGTACTTC	CASSATGQGQETQYF
TRBV11-2	TRBJ2-1	NA	NA	TGTGCCAGCAGCTTAGATTTCCTAGGCATTGAGCAGTTCTTC	CASSLDFLGIEQFF
TRBV30	TRBJ2-3	TRBD1	NA	TGTGCCTGGAGTCAAGGGGGGACAGGGGTAGATACGCAGTATTTT	CAWSQGGTGVDTQYF
TRBV20-1	TRBJ1-1	NA	NA	TGCAGTGGACGCATCTTAACTGAAGCTTTCTTT	CSGRILTEAFF
TRBV7-3	TRBJ2-1	NA	NA	TGTGCCAGCAGCCCACAGGGCTCCTACAATGAGCAGTTCTTC	CASSPQGSYNEQFF
TRBV12-3/TRBV12-4	TRBJ1-1	NA	NA	TGTGCCAGCAGTTTAGCGGGCACTGAAGCTTTCTTT	CASSLAGTEAFF
TRBV5-4	TRBJ2-7	NA	NA	TGTGCCAGCAGCTTAGAATCGAGGCGCGAGCAGTACTTC	CASSLESRREQYF
TRBV5-4	TRBJ2-5	NA	NA	TGTGCCAGCAGCTTGGATCCAGAGACCCAGTACTTC	CASSLDPETQYF
TRBV12-3/TRBV12-4	TRBJ1-1	NA	NA	TGTGCCAGCAGGCGGGACACTGAAGCTTTCTTT	CASRRDTEAFF
TRBV7-9	TRBJ2-2	NA	NA	TGTGCCAGCAGCTTACCCGGGGAGCTGTTTTTT	CASSLPGELFF
TRBV18	TRBJ1-4	NA	NA	TGTGCCAGCTCACCACCGACCGGTTCTAATGAAAAACTGTTTTTT	CASSPPTGSNEKLFF
TRBV6-4	TRBJ2-2	NA	NA	TGTGCCAGCAGTGCCACAGGGTCCACCGGGGAGCTGTTTTTT	CASSATGSTGELFF
TRBV5-1	TRBJ2-5	TRBD1	NA	TGCGCCAGCAGCTTGGGGACAGGGGGCGCGGAGACCCAGTACTTC	CASSLGTGGAETQYF
TRBV6-5	TRBJ1-1	NA	NA	TGTGCCAGCAGGAGTAAGGGATGGGACACTGAAGCTTTCTTT	CASRSKGWDTEAFF
TRBV5-1	TRBJ1-1	NA	NA	TGCGCCAGCAGCAACCTGGTGAAGGGGCGTCCTGAAGCTTTCTTT	CASSNLVKGRPEAFF
TRBV6-6	TRBJ1-1	TRBD1	few	TGTGCCAGCAGTCCACAGGGGGGGTGGACTGAAGCTTTCTTT	CASSPQGGWTEAFF
TRBV2	TRBJ1-1	NA	few	TGTGCCAGCAGTGAAGCGCGGGAATACACTGAAGCTTTCTTT	CASSEAREYTEAFF
TRBV9	TRBJ1-3	NA	NA	TGTGCCAGCAGCGAACTAGGGGTCAACACCATATATTTT	CASSELGVNTIYF
TRBV30	TRBJ1-1	NA	NA	TGTGCCTGGACCCGGATGGGTGAAGCTTTCTTT	CAWTRMGEAFF